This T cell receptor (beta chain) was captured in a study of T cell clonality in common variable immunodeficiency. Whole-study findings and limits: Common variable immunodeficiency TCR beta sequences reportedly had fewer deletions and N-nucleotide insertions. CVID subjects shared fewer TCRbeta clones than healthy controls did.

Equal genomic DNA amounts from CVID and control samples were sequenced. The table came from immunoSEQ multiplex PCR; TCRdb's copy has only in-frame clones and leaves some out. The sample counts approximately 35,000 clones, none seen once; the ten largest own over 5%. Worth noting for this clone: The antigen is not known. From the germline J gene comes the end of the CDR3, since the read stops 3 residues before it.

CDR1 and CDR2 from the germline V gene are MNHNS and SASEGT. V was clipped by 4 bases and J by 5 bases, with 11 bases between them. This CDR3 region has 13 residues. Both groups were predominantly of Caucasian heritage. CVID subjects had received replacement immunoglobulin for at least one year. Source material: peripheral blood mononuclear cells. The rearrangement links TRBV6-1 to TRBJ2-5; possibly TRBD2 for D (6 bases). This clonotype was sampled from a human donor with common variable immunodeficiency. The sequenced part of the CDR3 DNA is TGTGCCAGCAGTGCGGGGGTCCGGGAGACC. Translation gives CASSAGVRET. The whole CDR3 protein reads CASSAGVRETQYF.